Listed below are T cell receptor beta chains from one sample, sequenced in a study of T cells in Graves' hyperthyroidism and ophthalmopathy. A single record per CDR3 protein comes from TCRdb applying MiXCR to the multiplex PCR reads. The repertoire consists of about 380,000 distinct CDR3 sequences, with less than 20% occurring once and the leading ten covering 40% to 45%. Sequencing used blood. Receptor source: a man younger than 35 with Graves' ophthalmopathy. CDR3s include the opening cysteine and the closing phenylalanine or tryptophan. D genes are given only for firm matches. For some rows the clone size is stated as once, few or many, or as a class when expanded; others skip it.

CDR3aa: CASSQGDKGTQYF
CDR3nt: TGCGCCAGCAGCCAAGGGGACAAGGGAACCCAGTACTTC
j_gene: TRBJ2-5
abundance: -
d_gene: -
v_gene: TRBV4-1

CDR3aa: CASSQSGGQGLYGYTF
CDR3nt: TGTGCCAGCAGCCAATCGGGAGGACAGGGACTCTATGGCTACACCTTC
j_gene: TRBJ1-2
abundance: -
d_gene: TRBD1
v_gene: TRBV16

CDR3aa: CASSYGSTDTQYF
CDR3nt: TGTGCCAGCAGTTACGGAAGCACAGATACGCAGTATTTT
j_gene: TRBJ2-3
abundance: many
d_gene: -
v_gene: TRBV2

CDR3aa: CASRRTVDRGLGSYGYTF
CDR3nt: TGTGCCAGTAGGCGTACGGTCGACAGGGGGCTCGGTTCCTATGGCTACACCTTC
j_gene: TRBJ1-2
abundance: -
d_gene: TRBD1
v_gene: TRBV19

CDR3aa: CSVGPMNTEAFF
CDR3nt: TGCAGTGTTGGGCCGATGAACACTGAAGCTTTCTTT
j_gene: TRBJ1-1
abundance: many
d_gene: -
v_gene: TRBV20-1

CDR3aa: CASSDSSYEQYF
CDR3nt: TGCGCCAGCAGCGACTCCTCCTACGAGCAGTACTTC
j_gene: TRBJ2-7
abundance: many
d_gene: -
v_gene: TRBV5-1

CDR3aa: CASSLDSTPSYGYTF
CDR3nt: TGTGCCAGCAGCTTAGATAGTACACCATCCTATGGCTACACCTTC
j_gene: TRBJ1-2
abundance: few
d_gene: -
v_gene: TRBV7-2

CDR3aa: CASNRQSNEKLFF
CDR3nt: TGTGCCAGCAATAGACAGTCTAATGAAAAACTGTTTTTT
j_gene: TRBJ1-4
abundance: many
d_gene: -
v_gene: TRBV4-2

CDR3aa: CASSSSVLAGTYEQYF
CDR3nt: TGTGCCAGCAGTTCCTCCGTTCTAGCGGGGACCTACGAGCAGTACTTC
j_gene: TRBJ2-7
abundance: many
d_gene: TRBD2
v_gene: TRBV12-3/TRBV12-4

CDR3aa: CASSQGLAGDYEQYF
CDR3nt: TGTGCCAGCAGCCAAGGATTAGCGGGGGACTACGAGCAGTACTTC
j_gene: TRBJ2-7
abundance: many
d_gene: TRBD2
v_gene: TRBV3-1

CDR3aa: CSAGSRGETQYF
CDR3nt: TGCAGTGCGGGATCCAGGGGAGAGACCCAGTACTTC
j_gene: TRBJ2-5
abundance: many
d_gene: -
v_gene: TRBV20-1

CDR3aa: CASSEAWISPLHF
CDR3nt: TGTGCCAGCAGTGAAGCTTGGATTTCACCCCTCCACTTT
j_gene: TRBJ1-6
abundance: many
d_gene: -
v_gene: TRBV2

CDR3aa: CSVRGYRFRPSDEQYF
CDR3nt: TGCAGCGTGAGGGGGTACAGGTTTAGACCCTCGGACGAGCAGTACTTC
j_gene: TRBJ2-7
abundance: -
d_gene: -
v_gene: TRBV29-1

CDR3aa: CASSPPGQGTGELFF
CDR3nt: TGCGCCAGCAGCCCGCCGGGACAGGGGACCGGGGAGCTGTTTTTT
j_gene: TRBJ2-2
abundance: many
d_gene: TRBD1
v_gene: TRBV5-1

CDR3aa: CASSEFTSGANVLTF
CDR3nt: TGTGCCAGCAGTGAATTCACCTCTGGGGCCAACGTCCTGACTTTC
j_gene: TRBJ2-6
abundance: -
d_gene: -
v_gene: TRBV6-1

CDR3aa: CASSLGHPYEQYF
CDR3nt: TGTGCCAGCAGTTTGGGGCATCCGTACGAGCAGTACTTC
j_gene: TRBJ2-7
abundance: many
d_gene: -
v_gene: TRBV28

CDR3aa: CASSSPRQGNEQYF
CDR3nt: TGTGCCAGCAGCTCCCCCCGACAGGGTAACGAGCAGTACTTC
j_gene: TRBJ2-7
abundance: -
d_gene: TRBD1
v_gene: TRBV6-1

CDR3aa: CASSWDRGDEQYF
CDR3nt: TGTGCCAGCAGTTGGGACAGGGGCGACGAGCAGTACTTC
j_gene: TRBJ2-7
abundance: few
d_gene: TRBD1
v_gene: TRBV6-2/TRBV6-3

CDR3aa: CASSQSAPNYEQYF
CDR3nt: TGCGCCAGCAGCCAAAGTGCCCCTAACTACGAGCAGTACTTC
j_gene: TRBJ2-7
abundance: once
d_gene: -
v_gene: TRBV4-1

CDR3aa: CASSLSWAGEVRASPLHF
CDR3nt: TGCGCCAGCAGCTTATCCTGGGCGGGCGAGGTGAGGGCTTCACCCCTCCACTTT
j_gene: TRBJ1-6
abundance: many
d_gene: -
v_gene: TRBV5-1

CDR3aa: CSARDEGRVGAEAFF
CDR3nt: TGCAGTGCTAGAGATGAGGGCAGGGTGGGCGCTGAAGCTTTCTTT
j_gene: TRBJ1-1
abundance: many
d_gene: -
v_gene: TRBV20-1

CDR3aa: CASSSNPDSYGYTF
CDR3nt: TGTGCCAGCAGCTCCAATCCTGACAGCTATGGCTACACCTTC
j_gene: TRBJ1-2
abundance: few
d_gene: -
v_gene: TRBV5-4

CDR3aa: CASSVADGGDTGELFF
CDR3nt: TGTGCCAGCAGCGTAGCTGACGGGGGGGACACCGGGGAGCTGTTTTTT
j_gene: TRBJ2-2
abundance: -
d_gene: TRBD2
v_gene: TRBV9

CDR3aa: CATSRTGKSDTQYF
CDR3nt: TGTGCCACCAGTCGGACAGGGAAGTCAGATACGCAGTATTTT
j_gene: TRBJ2-3
abundance: many
d_gene: TRBD1
v_gene: TRBV24-1

CDR3aa: CAISKLTSGLDQDLISYNEQFF
CDR3nt: TGTGCCATCAGTAAACTGACTAGCGGCCTTGACCAGGACCTAATCTCCTACAATGAGCAGTTCTTC
j_gene: TRBJ2-1
abundance: few
d_gene: TRBD2
v_gene: TRBV10-3